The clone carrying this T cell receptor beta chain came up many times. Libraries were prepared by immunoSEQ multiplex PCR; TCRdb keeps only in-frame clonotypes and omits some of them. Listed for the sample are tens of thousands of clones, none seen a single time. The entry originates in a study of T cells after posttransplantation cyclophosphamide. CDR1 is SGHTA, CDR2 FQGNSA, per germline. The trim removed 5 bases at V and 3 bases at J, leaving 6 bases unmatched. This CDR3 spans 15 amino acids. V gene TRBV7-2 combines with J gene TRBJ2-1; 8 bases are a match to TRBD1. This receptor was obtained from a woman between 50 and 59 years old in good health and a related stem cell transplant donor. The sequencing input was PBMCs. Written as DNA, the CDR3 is TGTGCCAGCAGCGCCCAGGGACAGGACTACAATGAGCAGTTCTTC. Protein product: CASSAQGQDYNEQFF.